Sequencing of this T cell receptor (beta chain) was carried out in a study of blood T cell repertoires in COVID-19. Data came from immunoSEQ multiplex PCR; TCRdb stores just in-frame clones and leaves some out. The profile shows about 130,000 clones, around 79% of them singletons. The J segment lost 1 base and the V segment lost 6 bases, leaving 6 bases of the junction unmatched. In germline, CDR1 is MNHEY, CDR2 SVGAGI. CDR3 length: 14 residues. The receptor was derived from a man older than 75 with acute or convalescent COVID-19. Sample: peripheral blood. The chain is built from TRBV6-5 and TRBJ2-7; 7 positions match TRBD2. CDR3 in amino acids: CASRVASGSYEQYF. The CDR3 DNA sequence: TGTGCCAGCAGAGTGGCTAGCGGATCCTACGAGCAGTACTTC.